Shown below are 32 T cell receptor beta chains from a single sample sequenced in a study of T cells in Graves' hyperthyroidism and ophthalmopathy. Amplified regions were TCR beta CDR3 sequences from RNA transcripts. The primer set for the first-round RT-PCR of the TCR CDR3 was HTBI. One entry per CDR3 protein, called by TCRdb with MiXCR from the multiplex PCR reads. The sample contains 450,000 to 600,000 distinct CDR3 sequences, 15% to 20% of which appear only once. The specimen was blood. Receptor source: a man aged 35 to 55 with Graves' ophthalmopathy.

At least ten counts were recorded for this clonotype. The V call is TRBV6-2 or TRBV6-3, the J call TRBJ1-5; tentative D call: TRBD1 (5 bases). The CDR3 has 17 residues. Per germline, CDR1 MNHEY and CDR2 SVGEGT. V dropped 2 bases and J dropped 7 bases, with 21 bases sitting between them. CDR3 bases: TGTGCCAGCAGTTACACAATCCGCGGAAGGCAGGGACAGCCCCAGCATTTT. Its translation is CASSYTIRGRQGQPQHF.

This clonotype occurred many times. The V gene is TRBV27, the J gene TRBJ1-2; D gene ambiguous. V was trimmed by 2 bases and J by 6 bases, leaving 13 bases between them. This CDR3 comprises 14 residues. The germline V gene encodes CDR1 MNHEY and CDR2 SMNVEV (reference sequence). CDR3 coding DNA: TGTGCCAGCAGTTTAGGCGCGACACGCCATGGCTACACCTTC. It is translated as CASSLGATRHGYTF.

This clonotype has just a few counts. This chain links TRBV18 with TRBJ2-7; D possibly corresponds to TRBD2 (6 bases). The CDR3 extends over 14 amino acids. Trimming removed 2 bases at V and 1 base at J, with 9 bases between. The V gene's germline CDR1 is KGHSH and CDR2 LQKENI. CDR3 region: CASSPMTRSYEQYF. Here the CDR3 DNA reads TGTGCCAGCTCACCAATGACTAGGTCCTACGAGCAGTACTTC.

This clonotype was recorded a few times. This sequence joins TRBV10-3 and TRBJ1-5; 8 bases are a match to TRBD1. J was trimmed by 6 bases and V by 3 bases; bases with no gene match: 4. The CDR3 spans 14 residues. CDR1 and CDR2 (germline): ENHRY, SYGVKD. This CDR3 reads CAISEQGDVQPQHF. The DNA of the CDR3 is TGTGCCATCAGTGAACAGGGGGATGTTCAGCCCCAGCATTTT.

This clonotype occurred a few times. The genes are TRBV7-2 and TRBJ1-2; D gene unclear. Germline lookup yields CDR1 SGHTA and CDR2 FQGNSA. V was cut by 1 base and J by 2 bases, with 11 bases left in between. The CDR3 is made up of 15 amino acids. The CDR3 bases are TGTGCCAGCAGCTTAGATGGACGTACGAACTATGGCTACACCTTC. It codes for CASSLDGRTNYGYTF.

This clonotype has only a few counts. The CDR3 bases are TGTGCCAGCAGCCATCGAGCCGGGACTAGCGGGGGGGCCGCAGATACGCAGTATTTT. This encodes CASSHRAGTSGGAADTQYF. J is TRBJ2-3 and V is TRBV7-6, with TRBD2 matching over 16 bases. This CDR3 has 19 amino acids. CDR1 and CDR2 from the germline V gene are SGHVS and FNYEAQ. The ends lost 5 bases at V and 4 bases at J; junction bases unmatched: 12.

This clonotype was detected only a few times. The chain has TRBV7-9 and TRBJ1-2; tentatively, D is TRBD1 (6 bases). CDR3 length equals 13 residues. With 5 bases removed from V and 6 bases from J, the gap between germline ends came to 13 bases. Germline V gene sequence: CDR1 SEHNR, CDR2 FQNEAQ (reference sequence). CDR3 nucleotide sequence: TGTGCCAGCAGCCTGGGACAAGTGGATGGCTACACCTTC. It translates to CASSLGQVDGYTF.

This clonotype was picked up a small number of times. The V gene is TRBV12-3 or TRBV12-4, the J gene TRBJ2-1; D uncertain. This CDR3 is 14 amino acids long. Trimming shortened V by 7 bases and J by 7 bases, and 17 bases separated the two germline ends. The CDR3 coding sequence is TGTGCCAGCACCATGGGTGGTAAAACGAATGAGCAGTTCTTC. Translation gives CASTMGGKTNEQFF.

This clonotype was counted ten times or more. This chain's CDR3 is CAWSQGSAGNTIYF. The DNA for the CDR3 is TGTGCCTGGAGCCAGGGATCGGCTGGAAACACCATATATTTT. V is TRBV30 and J is TRBJ1-3, with a tentative D call TRBD1 (5 bases). V lost 3 bases and J lost 2, with 11 bases in between. The CDR3 is 14 residues long. Germline CDR1 reads GTSNPN; CDR2 reads SVGIG (reference sequence).

This clonotype was observed many times. This chain links TRBV12-3 or TRBV12-4 with TRBJ2-1, with 7 nucleotides matching TRBD2. The V and J ends lost 4 bases and 0 bases, in that order; junction bases with no gene match: 6. The CDR3 is 16 amino acids. Written as DNA, the CDR3 is TGTGCCAGCAGTTCGGTTAAGCGGGGCTCCTACAATGAGCAGTTCTTC. Translated, it gives CASSSVKRGSYNEQFF.

This clonotype was seen more than once but under ten times. J is TRBJ2-7 and V is TRBV7-6; D is undetermined. V gave up 4 bases and J gave up 4 bases, with 14 bases separating them. The CDR3 runs to 14 residues. Germline V gives CDR1 SGHVS, CDR2 FNYEAQ. The CDR3, as DNA: TGTGCCAGCAGCTCTACCCCCCTGGAGTACGAGCAGTACTTC. Translation gives CASSSTPLEYEQYF.

This clonotype has ten or more counts. The chain uses TRBV7-2 and TRBJ2-7; possibly TRBD2 for D (6 bases). The CDR3 is 14 residues long. The germline V and J ends were trimmed by 5 bases and 0 bases, with 11 bases remaining between them. Per the germline V gene, CDR1 is SGHTA and CDR2 is FQGNSA. In DNA, the CDR3 is TGTGCCAGCAGCCAGACTAGTATCTCCTACGAGCAGTACTTC. It codes for CASSQTSISYEQYF.

This rearrangement joins TRBV7-2 to TRBJ2-7; D is uncertain. CDR1 and CDR2 from the germline V gene are SGHTA and FQGNSA. Trimming stripped 1 base from V and 3 bases from J, with 7 bases between. This CDR3 spans 13 amino acids. The CDR3 DNA reads as TGTGCCAGCAGCTTAGGACCGGGCTACGAGCAGTACTTC. Its protein is CASSLGPGYEQYF.

The sample holds many counts of this clonotype. The genes are TRBV2 and TRBJ2-1, with 11 bases lining up with TRBD2. The CDR3 length is 13 residues. The V and J ends lost 10 bases and 6 bases, in that order; junction bases with no gene match: 5. The V gene's germline CDR1 is SNHLY and CDR2 FYNNEI. In DNA form, the CDR3 reads TGTGCCACGGGACTAGCGGAAACCAATGAGCAGTTCTTC. Translation: CATGLAETNEQFF. Full variable domain (remainder filled in from reference TRBV2 and TRBJ2-1): EPEVTQTPSHQVTQMGQEVILRCVPISNHLYFYWYRQILGQKVEFLVSFYNNEISEKSEIFDDQFSVERPDGSNFTLKIRSTKLEDSAMYFCATGLAETNEQFFGPGTRLTVL.

V gene TRBV10-3 combines with J gene TRBJ1-4, with TRBD1 matching over 7 bases. The CDR3 runs to 14 residues. Germline V CDR1 and CDR2: ENHRY, SYGVKD. The junction had 9 bases not matched to a gene; V was cut back by 9 bases and J by 5 bases. In DNA, the CDR3 is TGTGCCATTCAGGGGGAAGGGGCAAATGAAAAACTGTTTTTT. Translated, it gives CAIQGEGANEKLFF.

J is TRBJ2-1 and V is TRBV25-1, with 9 bases lining up with TRBD1. Looked up from germline, CDR1 is MGHDK and CDR2 is SYGVNS. Trimming took 7 bases from V and 1 from J; bases not matched to a gene: 14. The CDR3 has 18 residues. The CDR3 protein is CASIGRDRVGTSYNEQFF. The DNA of the CDR3 is TGTGCCAGCATTGGCCGGGACAGGGTAGGAACTTCCTACAATGAGCAGTTCTTC. The full variable domain, with the rest looked up from reference TRBV25-1 and TRBJ2-1, is EADIYQTPRYLVIGTGKKITLECSQTMGHDKMYWYQQDPGMELHLIHYSYGVNSTEKGDLSSESTVSRIRTEHFPLTLESARPSHTSQYLCASIGRDRVGTSYNEQFFGPGTRLTVL.

This clonotype was observed at least ten times. J is TRBJ2-3 and V is TRBV7-3; TRBD1 matches 7 bases. Germline V lookup: CDR1 SGHTA, CDR2 FQGTGA. This CDR3 has 17 residues. V gave up 0 bases and J gave up 2 bases; unmatched junction bases: 8. CDR3 in DNA: TGTGCCAGCAGCTTAACCGGACAGGACAGCTTCACAGATACGCAGTATTTT. This sequence encodes CASSLTGQDSFTDTQYF.

This chain uses TRBV3-1 with TRBJ2-5; 13 bases match TRBD2. The CDR3 runs to 18 residues. Germline V gene data show CDR1 as LGHDT and CDR2 as YNNKEL (reference sequence). Losses at the gene ends were 1 base for V and 2 bases for J; bases not matched to a gene: 7. The CDR3 here is CASSQVLAGGPGQETQYF. The CDR3 coding sequence is TGTGCCAGCAGCCAAGTACTAGCGGGGGGGCCGGGACAAGAGACCCAGTACTTC.

This clonotype was counted a few times. The rearrangement joins TRBV12-3 or TRBV12-4 to TRBJ1-4, with D unclear. The CDR3 is 15 residues long. V dropped 6 bases and J dropped 8 bases, with 19 bases sitting between them. The CDR3 DNA reads TGTGCCAGCAGGCGCTCGGACGGGCGGTGGGAAAAACTGTTTTTT. Translating it yields CASRRSDGRWEKLFF.

The chain is built from TRBV20-1 and TRBJ2-1; TRBD2 is a possible D gene (5 bases). V shed 0 bases and J shed 4 bases, with 10 bases lying between them. This CDR3 comprises 14 residues. CDR1 is DFQATT, CDR2 SNEGSKA, per germline (reference sequence). The CDR3 nucleotides are TGCAGTGCTAGAGAGGGAGTTAGGTACAATGAGCAGTTCTTC. Translating gives CSAREGVRYNEQFF.

This clonotype was found once. The chain joins TRBV30 to TRBJ1-6; weak D call: TRBD1 (5 bases). Germline assignment: CDR1 GTSNPN and CDR2 SVGIG (reference sequence). This CDR3 contains 12 residues. V gave up 8 bases and J gave up 8 bases, with 13 bases separating them. CDR3 loop: CAGHPADSPLHF. The CDR3 DNA is TGTGCCGGACACCCCGCAGATTCACCCCTCCACTTT.

V gene TRBV20-1 combines with J gene TRBJ1-2; weak D call: TRBD1 (6 bases). The CDR3 is made up of 16 amino acids. The germline gives CDR1 DFQATT, CDR2 SNEGSKA (reference sequence). V lost 2 bases and J 0 bases, leaving 16 bases between the germline ends. The CDR3 region has the DNA TGCAGTGCTAGAATTTATCAGGGGAACCCTAACTATGGCTACACCTTC. It translates to CSARIYQGNPNYGYTF.

For this clonotype: A read error is possible here, since a much larger clone lies one base away. Likely a read error: the CDR3 ends without its conserved phenylalanine or tryptophan. The V gene is TRBV18, the J gene TRBJ2-5, with 14 bases fitting TRBD2. The germline gives CDR1 KGHSH, CDR2 LQKENI. After removal of 8 bases from V and 4 bases from J, the junction contained 12 bases not matched to a gene. The CDR3 is 17 residues long. This CDR3 reads CASSFGLAGGVGETQYL. The CDR3 DNA reads TGTGCCAGCAGTTTCGGACTAGCGGGGGGAGTTGGAGAGACCCAGTACCTC.

The chain combines TRBV14 with TRBJ1-1; D may be TRBD1 (5 bases). The germline V gene has CDR1 SGHDN and CDR2 FVKESK. The CDR3 extends over 14 amino acids. The V end lost 0 bases, the J end lost 3 bases, and 8 bases lay between the germline ends. CDR3 amino acids: CASSQDVRDTEAFF. DNA for the CDR3: TGTGCCAGCAGCCAAGATGTCAGGGACACTGAAGCTTTCTTT.

This clonotype was seen at least ten times. This chain uses TRBV4-2 with TRBJ2-5, with 9 positions matching TRBD2. The germline gives CDR1 LGHNA, CDR2 YNFKEQ. This CDR3 is 17 amino acids long. The V gene end was trimmed by 0 bases and the J gene end by 3 bases; junction bases not matched to a gene: 8. CDR3 sequence: CASSQDHAASGEETQYF. CDR3 sequence (DNA): TGTGCCAGCAGCCAAGATCACGCGGCTAGCGGGGAAGAGACCCAGTACTTC.

This clonotype was seen many times. The genes are TRBV2 and TRBJ2-3, with D unclear. Trimming took 1 base from V and 6 from J, leaving 14 bases between them. The CDR3 runs to 15 residues. The germline gives CDR1 SNHLY, CDR2 FYNNEI. In DNA, the CDR3 is TGTGCCAGCAGTGAAGGCAGCGCCCCGGGTGATACGCAGTATTTT. It codes for CASSEGSAPGDTQYF.

This clonotype occurred many times. The J gene is TRBJ2-3, the V gene TRBV7-2; 7 bases map to TRBD2. The CDR3 runs to 15 residues. The J segment lost 3 bases and the V segment lost 0 bases, leaving 3 bases of the junction unmatched. The V gene's germline CDR1 is SGHTA and CDR2 FQGNSA. This CDR3 reads CASSLAGGPTDTQYF. CDR3 nucleotide sequence: TGTGCCAGCAGCTTAGCGGGAGGGCCAACAGATACGCAGTATTTT.

This clonotype was observed many times. CDR3 protein: CASSLAWNTEAFF. The CDR3 coding sequence is TGTGCCAGCAGCTTAGCTTGGAACACTGAAGCTTTCTTT. V usage is TRBV7-2 and J usage is TRBJ1-1; D is unclear. V lost 0 bases to trimming and J lost 1 base, with 3 bases between them. Germline V gives CDR1 SGHTA, CDR2 FQGNSA. CDR3 size: 13 residues.

This clonotype was counted a few times. CDR3 amino acids: CASSIGDSGPETQYF. The CDR3 nucleotides read TGTGCCAGTAGTATAGGTGATAGCGGGCCAGAGACCCAGTACTTC. The rearrangement uses TRBV19 and TRBJ2-5; 7 nucleotides match TRBD2. Germline V gene data show CDR1 as LNHDA and CDR2 as SQIVND (reference sequence). The CDR3 is 15 residues long. J gave up 4 bases and V 1 base, and 6 bases lay outside the gene matches.

The V call is TRBV5-1, the J call TRBJ2-7, with D possibly called TRBD1 or TRBD2 (5 bases each). Trimming took 3 bases from V and 2 from J, leaving 9 bases between them. Germline CDR1 is SGHRS and CDR2 is YFSETQ. The CDR3 length is 13 residues. Written as DNA, the CDR3 is TGCGCCAGCAGCTGGGGGTCAGCCTACGAGCAGTACTTC. The encoded protein is CASSWGSAYEQYF.

The chain couples TRBV27 to TRBJ2-3, with 8 bases lining up with TRBD2. CDR3 length equals 16 residues. V dropped 2 bases and J dropped 6; count of bases not matched to a gene: 10. Germline CDR1 reads MNHEY; CDR2 reads SMNVEV (reference sequence). The CDR3 here is CASSLGVAGPGDTQYF. CDR3 nucleotides: TGTGCCAGCAGTTTAGGAGTAGCGGGACCTGGGGATACGCAGTATTTT.

This clonotype was counted many times. The chain links TRBV28 to TRBJ2-1; D remains unclear. The V and J ends lost 3 bases and 4 bases respectively, with 16 bases between them. Per the germline V gene, CDR1 is MDHEN and CDR2 is SYDVKM. The CDR3 loop spans 16 amino acids. This CDR3 reads CASSFGRLRGYNEQFF. CDR3 nucleotide sequence: TGTGCCAGCAGTTTTGGGCGGCTAAGAGGTTACAATGAGCAGTTCTTC.